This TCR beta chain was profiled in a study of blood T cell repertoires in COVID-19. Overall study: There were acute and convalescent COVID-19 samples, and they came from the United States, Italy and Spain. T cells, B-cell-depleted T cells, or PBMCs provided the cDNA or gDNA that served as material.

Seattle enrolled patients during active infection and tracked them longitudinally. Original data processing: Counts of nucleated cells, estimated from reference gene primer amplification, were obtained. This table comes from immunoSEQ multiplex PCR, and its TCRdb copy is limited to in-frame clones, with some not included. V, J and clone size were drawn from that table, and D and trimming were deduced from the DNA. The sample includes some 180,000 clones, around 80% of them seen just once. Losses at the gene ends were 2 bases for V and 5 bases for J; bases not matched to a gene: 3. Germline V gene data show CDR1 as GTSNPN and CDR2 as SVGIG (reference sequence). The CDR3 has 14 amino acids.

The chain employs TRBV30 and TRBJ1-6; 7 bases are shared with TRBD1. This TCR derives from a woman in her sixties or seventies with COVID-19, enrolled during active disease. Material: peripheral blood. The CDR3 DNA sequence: TGTGCCTGGAGTTTAGGGGGCAATAATTCACCCCTCCACTTT. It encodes CAWSLGGNNSPLHF.